A selection of T cell receptor beta chains follows, all from one sample in a study of T-cell reconstitution after alpha-beta-depleted transplantation in children. TCRdb analysed the PCR reads with MiXCR anew, one entry per CDR3 protein. The sample yields about 92,000 distinct CDR3 sequences, more than 10% seen once. The sample here was PBMCs from the stem cell graft donor, taken from the stem cell graft. These receptors were collected from a human donor who donated a stem cell graft to a child with inherited bone marrow failure. The CDR3 runs from the conserved cysteine through the conserved F or W.

V gene	J gene	CDR3 protein
TRBV7-2	TRBJ2-4	CASSYYGGRDIQYF
TRBV12-3/TRBV12-4	TRBJ2-6	CASSLGQRGANVLTF
TRBV7-9	TRBJ2-7	CASSSGLLCEQYF
TRBV25-1	TRBJ2-3	CASSEGRYGATDTQYF
TRBV5-1	TRBJ1-3	CASSLGGTTGNTIYF
TRBV4-1	TRBJ2-2	CASSRLTSTGELFF
TRBV6-2/TRBV6-3	TRBJ2-5	CASSPQLQGASQETQYF
TRBV4-3	TRBJ2-2	CASSHGTQNTGELFF
TRBV7-9	TRBJ1-1	CASSSRANTEAFF
TRBV5-1	TRBJ1-2	CASSLGEAPYGYTF
TRBV9	TRBJ2-1	CASSVVPVSSYNEQFF
TRBV11-2	TRBJ2-3	CASSPPIATTDTQYF
TRBV20-1	TRBJ1-2	CSARGGTGQSRAYGYTF
TRBV5-1	TRBJ2-2	CASSPDRGPQNTGELFF
TRBV30	TRBJ2-3	CAWGPREGRADTQYF
TRBV5-6	TRBJ1-1	CASSLEESPTF
TRBV5-4	TRBJ1-2	CASSPGTGDYGYTF
TRBV20-1	TRBJ2-1	CSANTLAGMEEQFF
TRBV29-1	TRBJ2-3	CSVGVGSTDTQYF
TRBV9	TRBJ2-1	CASSVGPAIAGYNEQFF